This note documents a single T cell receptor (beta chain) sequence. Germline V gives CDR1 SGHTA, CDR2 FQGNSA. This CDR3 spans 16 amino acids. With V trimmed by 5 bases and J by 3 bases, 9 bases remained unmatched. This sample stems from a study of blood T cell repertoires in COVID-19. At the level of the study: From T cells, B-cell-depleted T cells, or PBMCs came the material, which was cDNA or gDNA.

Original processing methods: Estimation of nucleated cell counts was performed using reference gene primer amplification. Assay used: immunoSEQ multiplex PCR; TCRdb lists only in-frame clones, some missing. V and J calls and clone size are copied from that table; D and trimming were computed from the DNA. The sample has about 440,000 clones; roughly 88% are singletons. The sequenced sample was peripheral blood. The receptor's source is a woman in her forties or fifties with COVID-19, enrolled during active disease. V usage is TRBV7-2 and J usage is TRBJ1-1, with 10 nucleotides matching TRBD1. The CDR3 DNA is TGTGCCAGCAGCGTACGACAGGGGGCCGGAGACACTGAAGCTTTCTTT. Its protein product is CASSVRQGAGDTEAFF.